This TCR beta chain was sequenced for a study of cytomegalovirus exposure and HLA in healthy donors. About the study: It was reported in a later analysis that the same platform had been used for the 120 validation repertoires as for the 666 first-cohort repertoires.

The donors were members of the validation cohort, which comprised about 120 subjects and was separate from the first cohort of 666 subjects. Germline-derived CDR1 and CDR2 are SGHRS and YFSETQ. Losses at the gene ends were 1 base for V and 1 base for J; bases not matched to a gene: 2. CDR3 size: 15 residues. TCRdb keeps only in-frame clones here, not all; method: immunoSEQ multiplex PCR. The data contain under 250,000 clones, 83% of them singletons. This sequence originates from a woman younger than 30 in good health and CMV-seronegative. The rearrangement links TRBV5-1 to TRBJ2-1; 7 bases align to TRBD2. Sequences were obtained from PBMCs. CDR3 sequence: CASSLLAVSYNEQFF. CDR3 sequence (DNA): TGCGCCAGCAGCTTGCTAGCGGTATCCTACAATGAGCAGTTCTTC.